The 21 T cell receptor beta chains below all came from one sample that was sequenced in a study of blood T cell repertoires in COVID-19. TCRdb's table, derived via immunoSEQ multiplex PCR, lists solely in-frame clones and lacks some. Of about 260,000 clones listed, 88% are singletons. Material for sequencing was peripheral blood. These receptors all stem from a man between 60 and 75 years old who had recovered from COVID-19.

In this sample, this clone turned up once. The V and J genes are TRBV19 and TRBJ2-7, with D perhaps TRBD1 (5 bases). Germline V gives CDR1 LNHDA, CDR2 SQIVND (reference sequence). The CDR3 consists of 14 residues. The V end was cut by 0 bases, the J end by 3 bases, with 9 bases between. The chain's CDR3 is CASSIEPGIYEQYF. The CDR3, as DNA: TGTGCCAGTAGTATAGAACCAGGGATCTACGAGCAGTACTTC.

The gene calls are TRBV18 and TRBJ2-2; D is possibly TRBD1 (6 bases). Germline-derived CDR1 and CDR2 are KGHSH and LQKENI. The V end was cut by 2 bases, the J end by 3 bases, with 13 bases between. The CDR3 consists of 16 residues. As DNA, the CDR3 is TGTGCCAGCTCACCAAGGGGGTCTGCGGACACCGGGGAGCTGTTTTTT. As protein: CASSPRGSADTGELFF.

The CDR3 loop reads CASTDSGGWNEQFF. The DNA for the CDR3 is TGTGCCAGCACAGATAGCGGGGGGTGGAATGAGCAGTTCTTC. V gene TRBV6-5 combines with J gene TRBJ2-1, with 10 nucleotides matching TRBD2. Germline values: CDR1 MNHEY, CDR2 SVGAGI. There are 14 residues in the CDR3. V was pared by 7 bases and J by 7 bases, with 7 bases of the junction left unmatched.

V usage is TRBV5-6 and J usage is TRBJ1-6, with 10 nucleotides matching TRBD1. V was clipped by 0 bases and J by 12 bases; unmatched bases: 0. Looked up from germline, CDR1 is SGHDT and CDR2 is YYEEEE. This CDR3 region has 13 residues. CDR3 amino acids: CASSLGTGGPLHF. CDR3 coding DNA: TGTGCCAGCAGCTTGGGGACAGGGGGACCCCTCCACTTT.

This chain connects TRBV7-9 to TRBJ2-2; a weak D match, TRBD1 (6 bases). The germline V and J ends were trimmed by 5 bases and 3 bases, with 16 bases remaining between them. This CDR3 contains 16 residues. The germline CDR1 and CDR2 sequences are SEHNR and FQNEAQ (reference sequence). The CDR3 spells CASSLRSGVDTGELFF. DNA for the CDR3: TGTGCCAGCAGCCTTCGGTCAGGGGTAGACACCGGGGAGCTGTTTTTT.

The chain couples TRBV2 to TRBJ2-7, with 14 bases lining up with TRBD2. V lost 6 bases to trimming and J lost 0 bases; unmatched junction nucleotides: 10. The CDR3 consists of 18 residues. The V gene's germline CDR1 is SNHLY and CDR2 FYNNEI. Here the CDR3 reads CASRDGLAGGLSSYEQYF. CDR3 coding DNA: TGTGCCAGCAGGGATGGACTAGCGGGGGGACTAAGCTCCTACGAGCAGTACTTC.

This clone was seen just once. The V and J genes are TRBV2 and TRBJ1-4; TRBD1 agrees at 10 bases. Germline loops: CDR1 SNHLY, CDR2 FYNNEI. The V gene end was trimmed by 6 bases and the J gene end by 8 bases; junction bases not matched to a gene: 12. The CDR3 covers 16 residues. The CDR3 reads CASRGVGTGVKEKLFF. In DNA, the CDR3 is TGTGCCAGCAGAGGGGTGGGGACAGGGGTCAAAGAAAAACTGTTTTTT.

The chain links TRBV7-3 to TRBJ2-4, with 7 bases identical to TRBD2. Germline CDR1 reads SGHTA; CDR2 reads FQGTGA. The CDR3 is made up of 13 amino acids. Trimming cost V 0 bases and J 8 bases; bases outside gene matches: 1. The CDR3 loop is CASSLTGGDIQYF. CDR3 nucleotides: TGTGCCAGCAGCTTAACTGGGGGGGACATTCAGTACTTC.

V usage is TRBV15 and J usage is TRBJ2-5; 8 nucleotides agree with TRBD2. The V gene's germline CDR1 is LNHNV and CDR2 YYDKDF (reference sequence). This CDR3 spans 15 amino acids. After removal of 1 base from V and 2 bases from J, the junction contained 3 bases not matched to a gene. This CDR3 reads CATSRVAGGQETQYF. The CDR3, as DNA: TGTGCCACCAGCAGAGTTGCGGGGGGACAAGAGACCCAGTACTTC.

The CDR3 reads CASTPTQRSSYNSPLHF. CDR3 nucleotide sequence: TGTGCCAGCACCCCGACCCAGCGGAGCTCCTATAATTCACCCCTCCACTTT. The V and J genes are TRBV6-2 or TRBV6-3 and TRBJ1-6; D gene unclear. V lost 7 bases and J 0 bases, leaving 16 bases between the germline ends. Germline CDR1 reads MNHEY; CDR2 reads SVGEGT. CDR3 length: 17 residues.

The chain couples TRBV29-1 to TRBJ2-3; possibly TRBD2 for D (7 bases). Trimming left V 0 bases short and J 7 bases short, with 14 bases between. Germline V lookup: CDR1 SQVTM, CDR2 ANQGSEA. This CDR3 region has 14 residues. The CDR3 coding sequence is TGCAGCGTTGAAGAGCGGGGGCCCCCCTATACGCAGTATTTT. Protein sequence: CSVEERGPPYTQYF.

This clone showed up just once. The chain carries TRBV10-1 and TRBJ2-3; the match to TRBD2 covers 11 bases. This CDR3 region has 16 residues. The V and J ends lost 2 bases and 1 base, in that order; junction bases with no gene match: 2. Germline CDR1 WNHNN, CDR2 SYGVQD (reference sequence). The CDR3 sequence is CASSELAGGRTDTQYF. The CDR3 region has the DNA TGCGCCAGCAGTGAGCTAGCGGGGGGCCGCACAGATACGCAGTATTTT.

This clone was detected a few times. CDR3 nucleotides: TGTGCCAGCAGCTTAGTCAGGACAGGGTCCCACGAGCAGTACTTC. Its translation: CASSLVRTGSHEQYF. J is TRBJ2-7 and V is TRBV7-2; 8 bases line up with TRBD1. Unmatched junction bases numbered 7, after V lost 1 base and J lost 5 bases. Germline loops: CDR1 SGHTA, CDR2 FQGNSA. The CDR3 spans 15 residues. The variable domain in full, with the rest retrieved from reference TRBV7-2 and TRBJ2-7, is GAGVSQSPSNKVTEKGKDVELRCDPISGHTALYWYRQSLGQGLEFLIYFQGNSAPDKSGLPSDRFSAERTGGSVSTLTIQRTQQEDSAVYLCASSLVRTGSHEQYFGPGTRLTVT.

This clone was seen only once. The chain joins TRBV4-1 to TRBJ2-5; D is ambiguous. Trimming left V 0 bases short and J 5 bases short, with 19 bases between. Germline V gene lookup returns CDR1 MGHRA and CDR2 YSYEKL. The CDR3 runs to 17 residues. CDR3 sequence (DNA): TGCGCCAGCAGCCAAGACAAAACTCTAAGCAGGTGGGAGACCCAGTACTTC. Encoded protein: CASSQDKTLSRWETQYF.

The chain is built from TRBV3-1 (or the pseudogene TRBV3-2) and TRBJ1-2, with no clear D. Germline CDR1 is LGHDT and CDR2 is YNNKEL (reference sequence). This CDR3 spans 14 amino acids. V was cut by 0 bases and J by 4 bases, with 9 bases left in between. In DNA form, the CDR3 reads TGTGCCAGCAGCCAAGATGAAGGGAGCTATGGCTACACCTTC. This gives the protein CASSQDEGSYGYTF.

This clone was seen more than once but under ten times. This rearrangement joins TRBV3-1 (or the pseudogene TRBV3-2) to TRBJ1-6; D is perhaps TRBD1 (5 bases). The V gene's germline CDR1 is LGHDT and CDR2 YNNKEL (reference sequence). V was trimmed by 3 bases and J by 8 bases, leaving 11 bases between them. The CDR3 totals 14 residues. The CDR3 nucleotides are TGTGCCAGCAGCCATCAGGGTAGTGATTCACCCCTCCACTTT. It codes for CASSHQGSDSPLHF.

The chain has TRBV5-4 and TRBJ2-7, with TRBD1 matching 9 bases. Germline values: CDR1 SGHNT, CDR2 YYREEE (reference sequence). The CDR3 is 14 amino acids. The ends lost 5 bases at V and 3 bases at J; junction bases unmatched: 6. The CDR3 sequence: CASRKDRGSYEQYF. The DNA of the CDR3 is TGTGCCAGCAGAAAGGACAGGGGCAGCTACGAGCAGTACTTC.

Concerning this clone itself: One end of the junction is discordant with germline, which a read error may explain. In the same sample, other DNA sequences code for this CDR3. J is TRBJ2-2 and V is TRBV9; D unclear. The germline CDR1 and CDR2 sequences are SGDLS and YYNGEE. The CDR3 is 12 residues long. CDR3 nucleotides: TGTGCTAGCAGCCCGGGTGCCGGGGAGCTGTTTTTT. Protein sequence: CASSPGAGELFF.

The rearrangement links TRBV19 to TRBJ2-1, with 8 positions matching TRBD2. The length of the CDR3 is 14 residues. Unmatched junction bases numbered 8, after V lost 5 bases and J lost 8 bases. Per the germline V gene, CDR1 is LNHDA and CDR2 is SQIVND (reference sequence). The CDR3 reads CASSSTGTRYEQFF. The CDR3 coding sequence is TGTGCCAGTAGTTCTACCGGGACTAGGTATGAGCAGTTCTTC.

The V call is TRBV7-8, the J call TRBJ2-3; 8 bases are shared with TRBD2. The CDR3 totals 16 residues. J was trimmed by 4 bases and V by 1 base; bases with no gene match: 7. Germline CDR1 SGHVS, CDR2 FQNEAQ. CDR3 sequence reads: CASSLERGLGPDTQYF. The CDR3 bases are TGTGCCAGCAGCTTAGAGCGGGGGTTGGGCCCAGATACGCAGTATTTT.

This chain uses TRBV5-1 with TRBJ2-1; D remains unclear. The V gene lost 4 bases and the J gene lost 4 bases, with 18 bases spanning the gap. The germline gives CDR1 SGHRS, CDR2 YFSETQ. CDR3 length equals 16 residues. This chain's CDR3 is CASSSAERVAYNEQFF. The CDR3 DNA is TGCGCCAGCAGCAGCGCCGAACGGGTTGCTTACAATGAGCAGTTCTTC.